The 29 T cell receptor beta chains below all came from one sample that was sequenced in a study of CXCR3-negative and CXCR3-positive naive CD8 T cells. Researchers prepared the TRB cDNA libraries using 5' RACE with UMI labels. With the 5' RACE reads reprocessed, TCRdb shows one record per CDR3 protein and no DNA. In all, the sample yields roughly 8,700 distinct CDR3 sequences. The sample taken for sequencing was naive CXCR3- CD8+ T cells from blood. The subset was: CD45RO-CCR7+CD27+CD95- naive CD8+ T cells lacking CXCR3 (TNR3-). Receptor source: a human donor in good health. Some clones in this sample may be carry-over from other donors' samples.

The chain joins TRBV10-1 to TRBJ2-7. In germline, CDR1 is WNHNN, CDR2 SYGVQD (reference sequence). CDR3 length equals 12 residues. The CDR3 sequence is CASSERRNYEYF.

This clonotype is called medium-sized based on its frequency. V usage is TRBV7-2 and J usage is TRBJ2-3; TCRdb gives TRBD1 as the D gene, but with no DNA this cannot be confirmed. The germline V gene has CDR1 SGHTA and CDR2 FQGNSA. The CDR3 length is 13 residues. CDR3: CASSSTGTDTQYF. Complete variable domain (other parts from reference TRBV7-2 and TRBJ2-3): GAGVSQSPSNKVTEKGKDVELRCDPISGHTALYWYRQSLGQGLEFLIYFQGNSAPDKSGLPSDRFSAERTGGSVSTLTIQRTQQEDSAVYLCASSSTGTDTQYFGPGTRLTVL.

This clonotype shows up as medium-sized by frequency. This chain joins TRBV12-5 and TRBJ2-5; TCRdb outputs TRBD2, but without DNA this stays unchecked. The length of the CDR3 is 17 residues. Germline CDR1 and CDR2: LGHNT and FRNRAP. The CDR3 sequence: CASGLLPGLEDPETQYF.

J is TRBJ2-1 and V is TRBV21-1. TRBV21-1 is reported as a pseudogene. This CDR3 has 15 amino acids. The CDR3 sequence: CASSKGSGSYNEQFF.

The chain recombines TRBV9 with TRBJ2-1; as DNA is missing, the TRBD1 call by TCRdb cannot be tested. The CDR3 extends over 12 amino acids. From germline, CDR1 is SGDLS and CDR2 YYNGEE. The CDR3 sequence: CASSGDSDEQFF.

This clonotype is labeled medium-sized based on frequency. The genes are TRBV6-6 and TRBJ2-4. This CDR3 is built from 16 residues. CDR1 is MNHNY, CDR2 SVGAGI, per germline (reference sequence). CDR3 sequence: CASSYSFRLAKNIQYF.

The CDR3 reads CAGPNRTGGDRNQPQHF. The chain combines TRBV19 with TRBJ1-5; TCRdb returns TRBD1, unconfirmable since there is no DNA. The CDR3 runs to 17 residues. Per the germline V gene, CDR1 is LNHDA and CDR2 is SQIVND (reference sequence).

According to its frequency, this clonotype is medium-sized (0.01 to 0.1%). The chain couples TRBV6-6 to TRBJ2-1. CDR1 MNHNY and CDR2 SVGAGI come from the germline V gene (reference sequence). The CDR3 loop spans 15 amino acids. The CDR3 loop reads CASSSLDGSYNEQFF.

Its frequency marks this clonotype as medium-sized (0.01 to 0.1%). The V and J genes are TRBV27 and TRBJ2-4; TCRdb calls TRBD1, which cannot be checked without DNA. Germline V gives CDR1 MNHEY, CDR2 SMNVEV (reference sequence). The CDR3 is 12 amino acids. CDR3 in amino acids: CASGQQGNIQYF.

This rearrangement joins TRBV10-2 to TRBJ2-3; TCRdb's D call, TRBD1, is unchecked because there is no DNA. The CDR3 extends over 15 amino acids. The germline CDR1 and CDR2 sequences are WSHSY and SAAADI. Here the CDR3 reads CASKSQQGFEDTQYF.

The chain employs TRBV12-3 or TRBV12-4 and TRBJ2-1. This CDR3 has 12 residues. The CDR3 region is CASTETTNEQFF.

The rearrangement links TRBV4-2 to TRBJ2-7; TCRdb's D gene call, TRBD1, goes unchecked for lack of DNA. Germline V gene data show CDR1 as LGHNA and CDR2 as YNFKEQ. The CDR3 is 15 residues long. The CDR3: CASSQEIGVSYEQYF.

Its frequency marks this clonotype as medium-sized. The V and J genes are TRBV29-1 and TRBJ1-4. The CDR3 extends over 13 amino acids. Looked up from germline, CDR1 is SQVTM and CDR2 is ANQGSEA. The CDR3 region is CSVEPVEDEKLFF.

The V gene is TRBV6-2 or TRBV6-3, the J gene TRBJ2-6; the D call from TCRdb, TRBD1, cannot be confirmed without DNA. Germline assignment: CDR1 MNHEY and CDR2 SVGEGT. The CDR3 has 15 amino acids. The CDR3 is CASVDRGNGANVLTF.

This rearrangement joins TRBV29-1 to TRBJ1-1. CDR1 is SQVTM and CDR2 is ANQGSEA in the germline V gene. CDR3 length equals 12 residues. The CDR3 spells CSANGRAGEAFF. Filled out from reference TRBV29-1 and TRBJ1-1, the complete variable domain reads SAVISQKPSRDICQRGTSLTIQCQVDSQVTMMFWYRQQPGQSLTLIATANQGSEATYESGFVIDKFPISRPNLTFSTLTVSNMSPEDSSIYLCSANGRAGEAFFGQGTRLTVV.

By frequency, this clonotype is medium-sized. The CDR3 here is CSASFIGLAGVDTGELFF. The V call is TRBV20-1, the J call TRBJ2-2; the TRBD2 assignment by TCRdb is unverifiable without DNA. The CDR3 length is 18 residues. Germline CDR1 reads DFQATT; CDR2 reads SNEGSKA (reference sequence).

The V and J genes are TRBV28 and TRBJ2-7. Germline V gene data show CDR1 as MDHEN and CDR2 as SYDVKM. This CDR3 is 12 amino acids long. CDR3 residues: CASSLWVSEQYF.

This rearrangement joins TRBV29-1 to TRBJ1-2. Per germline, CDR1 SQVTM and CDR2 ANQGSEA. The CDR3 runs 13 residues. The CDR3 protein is CSAIARGGYGYTF.

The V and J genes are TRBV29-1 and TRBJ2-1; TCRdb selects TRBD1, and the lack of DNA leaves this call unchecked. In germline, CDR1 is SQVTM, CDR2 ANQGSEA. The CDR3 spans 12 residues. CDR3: CSVDYSPGEQFF.

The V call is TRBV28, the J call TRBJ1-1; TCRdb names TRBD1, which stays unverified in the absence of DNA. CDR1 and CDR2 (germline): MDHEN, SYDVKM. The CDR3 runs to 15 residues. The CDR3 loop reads CASSLSGQGWSEAFF. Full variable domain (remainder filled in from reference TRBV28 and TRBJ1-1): DVKVTQSSRYLVKRTGEKVFLECVQDMDHENMFWYRQDPGLGLRLIYFSYDVKMKEKGDIPEGYSVSREKKERFSLILESASTNQTSMYLCASSLSGQGWSEAFFGQGTRLTVV.

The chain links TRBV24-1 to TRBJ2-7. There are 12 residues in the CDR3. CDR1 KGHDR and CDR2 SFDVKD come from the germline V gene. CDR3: CATSDIGYEQYF.

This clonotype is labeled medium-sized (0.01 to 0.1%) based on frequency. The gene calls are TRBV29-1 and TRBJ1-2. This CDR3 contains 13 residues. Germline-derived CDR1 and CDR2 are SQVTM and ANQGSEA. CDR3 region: CSVEGGFDYGYTF.

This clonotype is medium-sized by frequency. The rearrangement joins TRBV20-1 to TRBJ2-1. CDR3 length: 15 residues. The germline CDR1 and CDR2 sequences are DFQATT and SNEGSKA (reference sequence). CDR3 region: CSASRPYSSYNEQFF.

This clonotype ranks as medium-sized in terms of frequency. The CDR3 here is CASSYDSGRSSYNEQFF. V is TRBV6-5 and J is TRBJ2-1; TCRdb names TRBD2, which stays unverified in the absence of DNA. This CDR3 has 17 residues. CDR1 and CDR2 (germline): MNHEY, SVGAGI.

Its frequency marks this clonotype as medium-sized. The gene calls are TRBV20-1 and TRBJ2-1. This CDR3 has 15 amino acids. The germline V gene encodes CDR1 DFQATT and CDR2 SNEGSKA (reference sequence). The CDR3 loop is CSAQRLESSYNEQFF.

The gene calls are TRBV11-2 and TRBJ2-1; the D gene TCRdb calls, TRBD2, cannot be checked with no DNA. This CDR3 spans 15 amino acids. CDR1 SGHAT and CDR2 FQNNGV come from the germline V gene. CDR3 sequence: CASSQDTSGSTEQFF.

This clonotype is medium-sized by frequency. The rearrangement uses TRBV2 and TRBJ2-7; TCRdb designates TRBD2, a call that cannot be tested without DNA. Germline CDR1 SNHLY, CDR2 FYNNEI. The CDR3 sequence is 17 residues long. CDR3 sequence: CASSKGTSGSKIYEQYF.

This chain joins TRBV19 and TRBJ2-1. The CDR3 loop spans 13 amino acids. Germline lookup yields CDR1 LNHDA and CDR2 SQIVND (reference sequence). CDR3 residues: CASNPTGHNEQFF.

The CDR3 reads CASSLDSGRPNQPQHF. V and J are TRBV7-9 and TRBJ1-5. CDR3 length: 16 residues. The germline V gene has CDR1 SEHNR and CDR2 FQNEAQ (reference sequence).